In this sample, the clone carrying this T cell receptor (beta chain) turned up many times. Its target is not known. The data belong to a study of CD8+CD57+ T cells in acquired aplastic anemia. Turning to the study itself: Mean DNA quantity obtained from sorted CD4+ and CD8+ cells was 3 to 4 ug. Study results and limitations: Researchers reported that CD8+ Simpson's diversity was not significantly different in patients versus controls.

The use of genomic DNA as template underpinned the TCR beta VDJ and CDR3 profiling. Via MiXCR, TCRdb re-called the reads, giving one row per CDR3 protein. The sample lists roughly 150,000 distinct CDR3 sequences, approximately 40% occurring once. Sequenced material: sorted CD4+, CD8+, or CD8+CD57+ T cells (not recorded which) from PBMCs. The TCR sequence derives from a human donor in good health.

The DNA for the CDR3 is TGCAGTGCTAGAGCTGAGGGAGTTGTCAGTGGCTACACCTTC. It is translated as CSARAEGVVSGYTF. J is TRBJ1-2 and V is TRBV20-1; D unresolved. From germline, CDR1 is DFQATT and CDR2 SNEGSKA (reference sequence). The CDR3 spans 14 residues. The V end lost 1 base, the J end lost 7 bases, and 16 bases lay between the germline ends.